This T cell receptor (beta chain) is from a study of blood T cell repertoires in COVID-19. Overall study context: Specimens from acute and convalescent COVID-19 originated in the United States, Italy and Spain.

The CDR3 is made up of 16 amino acids. From germline, CDR1 is SGDLS and CDR2 YYNGEE. With 3 bases clipped from V and 7 bases from J, the junction kept 13 bases outside the gene matches. Only a few counts were recorded for this clone. Study processing details: The assay estimated nucleated cells by amplifying reference gene primers. TCRdb's table, derived via immunoSEQ multiplex PCR, lists solely in-frame clones and lacks some. V and J calls and clone size are those listed in that table; D and trimming were worked out from the DNA. The data contain about 160,000 clones, roughly 85% of them singletons. The V call is TRBV9, the J call TRBJ2-7; TRBD1 agrees at 10 bases. The sample taken for sequencing was peripheral blood. This clonotype was obtained from a human donor with acute or convalescent COVID-19. The donor label of this sample is uncertain. The CDR3 protein is CASSGSARQGAREQYF. The CDR3 DNA follows: TGTGCCAGCAGCGGGTCCGCGAGACAGGGGGCTCGGGAGCAGTACTTC. Variable domain in full (rest from reference TRBV9 and TRBJ2-7): DSGVTQTPKHLITATGQRVTLRCSPRSGDLSVYWYQQSLDQGLQFLIQYYNGEERAKGNILERFSAQQFPDLHSELNLSSLELGDSALYFCASSGSARQGAREQYFGPGTRLTVT.